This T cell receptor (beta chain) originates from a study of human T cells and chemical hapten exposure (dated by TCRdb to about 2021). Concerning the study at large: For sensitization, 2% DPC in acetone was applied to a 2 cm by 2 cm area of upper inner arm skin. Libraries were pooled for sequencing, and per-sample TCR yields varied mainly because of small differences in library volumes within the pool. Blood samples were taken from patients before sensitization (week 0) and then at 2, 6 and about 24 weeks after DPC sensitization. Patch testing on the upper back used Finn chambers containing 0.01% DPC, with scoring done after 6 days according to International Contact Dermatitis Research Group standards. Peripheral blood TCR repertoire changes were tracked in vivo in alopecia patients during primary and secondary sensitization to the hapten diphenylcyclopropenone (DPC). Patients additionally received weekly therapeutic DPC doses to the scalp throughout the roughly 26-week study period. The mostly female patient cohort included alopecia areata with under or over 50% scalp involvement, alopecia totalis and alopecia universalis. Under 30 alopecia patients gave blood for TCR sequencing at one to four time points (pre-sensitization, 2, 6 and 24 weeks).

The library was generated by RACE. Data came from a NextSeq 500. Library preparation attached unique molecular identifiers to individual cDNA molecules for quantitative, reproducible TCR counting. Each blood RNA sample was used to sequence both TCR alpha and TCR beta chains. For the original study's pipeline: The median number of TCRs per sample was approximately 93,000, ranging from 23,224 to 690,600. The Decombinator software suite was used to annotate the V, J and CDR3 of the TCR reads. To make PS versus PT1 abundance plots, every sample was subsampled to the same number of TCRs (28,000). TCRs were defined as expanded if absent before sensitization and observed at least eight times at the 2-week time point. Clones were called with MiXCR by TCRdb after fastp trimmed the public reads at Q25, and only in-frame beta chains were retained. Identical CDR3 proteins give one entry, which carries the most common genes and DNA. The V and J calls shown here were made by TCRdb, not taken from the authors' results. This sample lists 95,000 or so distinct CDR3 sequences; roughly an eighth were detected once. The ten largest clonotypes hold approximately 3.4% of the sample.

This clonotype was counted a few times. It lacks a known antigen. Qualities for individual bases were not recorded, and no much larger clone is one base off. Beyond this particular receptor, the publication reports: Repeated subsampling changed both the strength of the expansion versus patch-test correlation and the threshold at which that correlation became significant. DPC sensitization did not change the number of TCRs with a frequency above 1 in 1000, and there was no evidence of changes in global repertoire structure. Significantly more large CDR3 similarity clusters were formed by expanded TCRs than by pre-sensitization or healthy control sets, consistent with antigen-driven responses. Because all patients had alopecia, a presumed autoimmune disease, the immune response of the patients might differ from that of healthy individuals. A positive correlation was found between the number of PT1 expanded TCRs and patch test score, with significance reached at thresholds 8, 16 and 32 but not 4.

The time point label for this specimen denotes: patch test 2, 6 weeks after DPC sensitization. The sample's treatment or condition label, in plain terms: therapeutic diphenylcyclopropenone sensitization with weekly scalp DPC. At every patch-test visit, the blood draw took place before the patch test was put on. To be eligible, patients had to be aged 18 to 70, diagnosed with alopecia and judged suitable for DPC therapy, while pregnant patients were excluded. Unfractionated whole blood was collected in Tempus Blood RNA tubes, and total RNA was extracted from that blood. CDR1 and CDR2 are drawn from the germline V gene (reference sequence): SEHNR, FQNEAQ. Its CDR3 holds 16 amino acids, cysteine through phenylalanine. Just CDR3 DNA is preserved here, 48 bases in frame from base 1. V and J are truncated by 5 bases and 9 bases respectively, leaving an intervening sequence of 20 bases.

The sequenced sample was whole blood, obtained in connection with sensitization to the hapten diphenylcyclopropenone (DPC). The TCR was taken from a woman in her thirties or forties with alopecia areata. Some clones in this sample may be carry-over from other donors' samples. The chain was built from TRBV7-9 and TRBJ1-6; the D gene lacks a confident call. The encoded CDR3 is CASSPPDRLRGSPLHF. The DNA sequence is TGTGCCAGCAGCCCTCCGGATCGTCTTCGGGGTTCACCCCTCCACTTT.